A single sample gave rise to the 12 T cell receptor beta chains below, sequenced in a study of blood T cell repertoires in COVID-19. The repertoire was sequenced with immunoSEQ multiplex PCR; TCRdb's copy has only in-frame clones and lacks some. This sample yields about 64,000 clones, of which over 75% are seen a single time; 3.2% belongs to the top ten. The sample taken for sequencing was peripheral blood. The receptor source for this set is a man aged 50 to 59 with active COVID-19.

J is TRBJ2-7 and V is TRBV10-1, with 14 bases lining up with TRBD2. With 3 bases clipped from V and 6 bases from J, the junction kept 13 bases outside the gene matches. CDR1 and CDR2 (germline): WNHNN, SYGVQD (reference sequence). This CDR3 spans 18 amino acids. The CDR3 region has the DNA TGCGCCAGCAGTGATTCCCAACAAAGACTAGCGGGAGGGCCCGAGCAGTACTTC. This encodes CASSDSQQRLAGGPEQYF.

CDR3: CASSSDGLETGELFF. DNA of the CDR3: TGCGCCAGCAGCTCCGATGGACTAGAGACCGGGGAGCTGTTTTTT. V gene TRBV5-1 combines with J gene TRBJ2-2, with 7 bases aligning to TRBD2. V shed 3 bases and J 5 bases; nucleotides not matched to a gene: 7. This CDR3 contains 15 residues. Germline V gene sequence: CDR1 SGHRS, CDR2 YFSETQ. Complete variable domain (other parts from reference TRBV5-1 and TRBJ2-2): KAGVTQTPRYLIKTRGQQVTLSCSPISGHRSVSWYQQTPGQGLQFLFEYFSETQRNKGNFPGRFSGRQFSNSRSEMNVSTLELGDSALYLCASSSDGLETGELFFGEGSRLTVL.

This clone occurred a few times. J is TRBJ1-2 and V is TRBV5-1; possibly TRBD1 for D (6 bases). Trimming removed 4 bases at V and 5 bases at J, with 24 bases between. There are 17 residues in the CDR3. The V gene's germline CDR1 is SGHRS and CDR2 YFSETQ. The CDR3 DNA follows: TGCGCCAGCAGCAGCCGGGGGGGCGCCAACTCGGGGTATGGCTACACCTTC. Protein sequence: CASSSRGGANSGYGYTF. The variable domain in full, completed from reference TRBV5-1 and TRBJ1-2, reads KAGVTQTPRYLIKTRGQQVTLSCSPISGHRSVSWYQQTPGQGLQFLFEYFSETQRNKGNFPGRFSGRQFSNSRSEMNVSTLELGDSALYLCASSSRGGANSGYGYTFGSGTRLTVV.

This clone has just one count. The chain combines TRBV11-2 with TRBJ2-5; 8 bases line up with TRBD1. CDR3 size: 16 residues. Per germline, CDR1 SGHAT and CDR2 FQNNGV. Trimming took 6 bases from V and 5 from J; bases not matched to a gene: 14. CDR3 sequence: CASSLVETGVRETQYF. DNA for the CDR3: TGTGCCAGCAGTTTGGTTGAGACAGGGGTTCGGGAGACCCAGTACTTC.

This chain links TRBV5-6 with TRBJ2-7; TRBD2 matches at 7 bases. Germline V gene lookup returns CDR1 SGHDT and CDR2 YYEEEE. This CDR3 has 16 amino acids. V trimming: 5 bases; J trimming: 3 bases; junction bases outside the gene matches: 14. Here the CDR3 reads CASSFREGRQRYEQYF. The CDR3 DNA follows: TGTGCCAGCAGTTTCAGGGAGGGCAGGCAACGCTACGAGCAGTACTTC. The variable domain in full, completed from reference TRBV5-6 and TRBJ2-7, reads DAGVTQSPTHLIKTRGQQVTLRCSPKSGHDTVSWYQQALGQGPQFIFQYYEEEERQRGNFPDRFSGHQFPNYSSELNVNALLLGDSALYLCASSFREGRQRYEQYFGPGTRLTVT.

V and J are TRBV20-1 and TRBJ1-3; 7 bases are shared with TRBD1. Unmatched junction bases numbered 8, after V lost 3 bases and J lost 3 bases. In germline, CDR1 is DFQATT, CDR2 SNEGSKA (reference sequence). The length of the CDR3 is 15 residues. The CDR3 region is CSASSGQLGGNTIYF. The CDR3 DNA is TGCAGTGCTAGTTCGGGACAGTTGGGTGGAAACACCATATATTTT.

The CDR3 DNA follows: TGTGCCAGCAGCTTAAGGGCCGGGAGCGGGGCCAACGTCCTGACTTTC. Its protein is CASSLRAGSGANVLTF. The J gene is TRBJ2-6, the V gene TRBV7-3, with D possibly TRBD2 on 6 matching bases. Germline V lookup: CDR1 SGHTA, CDR2 FQGTGA. CDR3 length equals 16 residues. V gave up 1 base and J gave up 4 bases, with 11 bases separating them.

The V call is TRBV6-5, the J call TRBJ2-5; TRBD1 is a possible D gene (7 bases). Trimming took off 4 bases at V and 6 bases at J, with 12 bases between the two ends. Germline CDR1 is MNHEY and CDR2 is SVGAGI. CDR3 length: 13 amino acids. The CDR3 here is CASSSGGLKTQYF. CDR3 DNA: TGTGCCAGCAGTTCAGGGGGGTTAAAGACCCAGTACTTC.

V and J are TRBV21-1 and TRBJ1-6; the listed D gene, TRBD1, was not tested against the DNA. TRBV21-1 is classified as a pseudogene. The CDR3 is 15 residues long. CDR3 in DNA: TGTGCCAGCAGCAAAGGCAGGGACAACTATTCACCCCTCCACTTT. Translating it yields CASSKGRDNYSPLHF.

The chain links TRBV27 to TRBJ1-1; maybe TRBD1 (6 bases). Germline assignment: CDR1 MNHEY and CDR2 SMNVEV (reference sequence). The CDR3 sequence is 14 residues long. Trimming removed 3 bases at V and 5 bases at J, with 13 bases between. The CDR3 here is CASSLAGARTEAFF. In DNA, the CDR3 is TGTGCCAGCAGTTTGGCGGGGGCAAGAACTGAAGCTTTCTTT.

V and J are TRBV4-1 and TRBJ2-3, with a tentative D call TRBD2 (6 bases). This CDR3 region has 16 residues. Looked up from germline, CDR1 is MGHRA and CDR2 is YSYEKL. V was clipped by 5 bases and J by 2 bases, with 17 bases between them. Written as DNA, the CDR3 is TGCGCCAGCAGCGGAAGGTATAGCGGCGACACAGATACGCAGTATTTT. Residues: CASSGRYSGDTDTQYF.

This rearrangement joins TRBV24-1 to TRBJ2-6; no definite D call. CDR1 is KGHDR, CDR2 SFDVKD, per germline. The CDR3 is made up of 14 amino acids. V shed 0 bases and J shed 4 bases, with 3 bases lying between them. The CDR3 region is CATSDLSGANVLTF. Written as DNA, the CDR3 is TGTGCCACCAGTGATTTGTCGGGGGCCAACGTCCTGACTTTC.